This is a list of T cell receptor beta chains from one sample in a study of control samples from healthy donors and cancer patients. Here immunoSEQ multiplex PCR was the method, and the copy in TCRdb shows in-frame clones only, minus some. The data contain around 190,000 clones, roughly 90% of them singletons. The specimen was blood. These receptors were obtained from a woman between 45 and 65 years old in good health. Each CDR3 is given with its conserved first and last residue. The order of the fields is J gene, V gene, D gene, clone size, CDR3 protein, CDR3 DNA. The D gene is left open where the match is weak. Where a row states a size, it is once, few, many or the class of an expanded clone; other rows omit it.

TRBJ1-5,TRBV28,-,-,CASSYREPQHF,TGTGCCAGCAGTTACCGGGAGCCCCAGCATTTT
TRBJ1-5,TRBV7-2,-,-,CASSPFRGDGQPQHF,TGTGCCAGCAGCCCTTTCAGGGGAGATGGTCAGCCCCAGCATTTT
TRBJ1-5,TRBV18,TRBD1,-,CASSPIGTGVSNQPQHF,TGTGCCAGCTCACCGATAGGGACAGGGGTCAGCAATCAGCCCCAGCATTTT
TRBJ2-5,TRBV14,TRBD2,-,CASSHPGLAVETQYF,TGTGCCAGCAGCCACCCGGGACTAGCGGTGGAGACCCAGTACTTC
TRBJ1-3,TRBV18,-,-,CASSPRMGIAGNTIYF,TGTGCCAGCTCACCACGTATGGGGATCGCTGGAAACACCATATATTTT
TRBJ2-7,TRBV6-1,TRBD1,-,CASSVQPGTGYYEQYF,TGTGCCAGCAGTGTCCAACCCGGGACAGGGTACTACGAGCAGTACTTC
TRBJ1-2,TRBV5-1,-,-,CASRASETNYGYTF,TGCGCCAGCAGAGCGAGCGAAACTAACTATGGCTACACCTTC
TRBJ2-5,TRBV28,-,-,CASSPGLIGLSGETQYF,TGTGCCAGCAGTCCCGGACTCATCGGGCTATCGGGGGAGACCCAGTACTTC
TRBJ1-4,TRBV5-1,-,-,CASSLGVNEKLFF,TGCGCCAGCAGCTTGGGTGTAAATGAAAAACTGTTTTTT
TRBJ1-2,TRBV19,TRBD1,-,CASSTGQGGTNYGYTF,TGTGCCAGTAGTACCGGACAGGGAGGTACCAACTATGGCTACACCTTC
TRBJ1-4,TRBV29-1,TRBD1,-,CSVEGTATNEKLFF,TGCAGCGTTGAGGGGACAGCAACTAATGAAAAACTGTTTTTT
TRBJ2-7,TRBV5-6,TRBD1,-,CASSPYRGSYEQYF,TGTGCCAGCAGCCCTTACAGGGGCTCCTACGAGCAGTACTTC
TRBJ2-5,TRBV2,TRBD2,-,CASSVYPSGETQYF,TGTGCCAGCAGTGTCTATCCTAGCGGAGAGACCCAGTACTTC
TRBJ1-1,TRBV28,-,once,CASIPNKGKYWAEAFF,TGTGCCAGCATCCCCAATAAGGGGAAATATTGGGCTGAAGCTTTCTTT
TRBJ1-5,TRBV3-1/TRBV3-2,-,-,CASSQGPLHNQPQHF,TGTGCCAGCAGCCAAGGCCCCCTCCACAATCAGCCCCAGCATTTT
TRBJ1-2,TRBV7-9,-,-,CASSLSGVYGYTF,TGTGCCAGCAGCCTGAGTGGGGTCTATGGCTACACCTTC
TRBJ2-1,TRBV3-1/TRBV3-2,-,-,CASSLGNPGDEQFF,TGTGCCAGCAGCTTAGGGAACCCCGGGGATGAGCAGTTCTTC
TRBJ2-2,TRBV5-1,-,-,CASSLGVDTGELFF,TGCGCCAGCAGCCTCGGGGTTGACACCGGGGAGCTGTTTTTT
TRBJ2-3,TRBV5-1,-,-,CASSLGQGGDTQYF,TGCGCCAGCAGCTTGGGGCAGGGGGGAGATACGCAGTATTTT
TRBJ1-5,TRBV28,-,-,CASSLGMLGNQPQHF,TGTGCCAGCAGTTTAGGGATGTTAGGCAATCAGCCCCAGCATTTT
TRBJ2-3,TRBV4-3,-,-,CASSQVRDTQYF,TGCGCCAGCAGCCAAGTGCGCGATACGCAGTATTTT
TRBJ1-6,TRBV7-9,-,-,CASSVTVNNSPLHF,TGTGCCAGCAGCGTGACAGTTAATAATTCACCCCTCCACTTT
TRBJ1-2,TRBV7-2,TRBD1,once,CASSPGTVNYGYTF,TGTGCCAGCAGCCCAGGGACAGTTAACTATGGCTACACCTTC
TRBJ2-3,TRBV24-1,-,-,CATSDFARTDTQYF,TGTGCCACCAGTGATTTCGCTCGCACAGATACGCAGTATTTT
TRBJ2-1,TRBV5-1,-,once,CASSLGDYNEQFF,TGCGCCAGCAGCTTGGGGGACTACAATGAGCAGTTCTTC
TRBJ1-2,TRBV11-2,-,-,CASSVAGDYGYTF,TGTGCCAGCAGTGTCGCCGGAGACTATGGCTACACCTTC
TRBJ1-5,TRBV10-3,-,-,CATEFEQGRDQPQHF,TGTGCCACAGAATTCGAGCAGGGAAGGGATCAGCCCCAGCATTTT
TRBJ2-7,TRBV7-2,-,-,CASSLSAYEQYF,TGTGCCAGCAGCTTATCCGCGTACGAGCAGTACTTC
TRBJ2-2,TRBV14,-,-,CASARLVNTGELFF,TGTGCCAGTGCGAGACTAGTAAACACCGGGGAGCTGTTTTTT
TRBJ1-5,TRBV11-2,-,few,CASSLGGDQPQHF,TGTGCCAGCAGCCTTGGCGGAGATCAGCCCCAGCATTTT
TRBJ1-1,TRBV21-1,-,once,CASSKEMRSPVFNTEAFF,TGTGCCAGCAGCAAAGAGATGAGGTCTCCCGTATTCAACACTGAAGCTTTCTTT
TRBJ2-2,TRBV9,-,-,CASRHSWVAGELFF,TGTGCCAGCAGACACAGTTGGGTTGCCGGGGAGCTGTTTTTT
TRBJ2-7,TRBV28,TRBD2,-,CASIEASGSGYEQYF,TGTGCCAGCATTGAGGCTAGCGGGAGCGGCTACGAGCAGTACTTC
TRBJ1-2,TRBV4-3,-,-,CASSQRDYGYTF,TGCGCCAGCAGCCAAAGGGACTATGGCTACACCTTC
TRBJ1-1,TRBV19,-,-,CASTRNTEAFF,TGTGCCAGTACACGGAACACTGAAGCTTTCTTT
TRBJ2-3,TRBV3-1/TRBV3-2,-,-,CASSQRGATDTQYF,TGTGCCAGCAGCCAGAGGGGGGCCACAGATACGCAGTATTTT
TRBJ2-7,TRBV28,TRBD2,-,CASSLILAGAYEQYF,TGTGCCAGCAGTCTCATTCTAGCGGGAGCCTACGAGCAGTACTTC
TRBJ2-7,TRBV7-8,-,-,CASSRGPTYEQYF,TGTGCCAGCAGCCGCGGACCGACCTACGAGCAGTACTTC
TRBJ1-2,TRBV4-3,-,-,CASSQVGQGSGYTF,TGCGCCAGCAGCCAAGTGGGGCAGGGGAGTGGCTACACCTTC
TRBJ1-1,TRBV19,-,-,CASSISGSQNTEAFF,TGTGCCAGTAGTATCTCAGGGTCTCAAAACACTGAAGCTTTCTTT
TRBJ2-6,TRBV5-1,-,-,CASSPDGLGGGANVLTF,TGCGCCAGCAGCCCGGACGGGCTGGGGGGTGGGGCCAACGTCCTGACTTTC